A selection of T cell receptor beta chains follows, all from one sample in a study of blood T cells in healthy people across ages. TCRdb recomputed calls from the 5' RACE reads with MiXCR, one row per CDR3 protein. The table includes more than 1.4 million distinct CDR3 sequences, approximately 38% detected once. Sequencing used blood. These receptors were obtained from a woman aged 18-29 years in good health. Each CDR3 is given with its conserved first and last residue. Each record gives: CDR3 protein, CDR3 DNA, CDR3 length, V gene, clone size, J gene, D gene. D genes are given only for firm matches. Size tells how often a clone was seen (once, few, many) or the class of an expanded clone, and some rows leave it out.

CDR3aa: CASSEMSGEGYTF; CDR3nt: TGTGCCAGCAGTGAAATGTCAGGGGAAGGCTACACCTTC; len: 13; v_gene: TRBV6-1; abundance: .; j_gene: TRBJ1-2; d_gene: .
CDR3aa: CSASSGERADTQYF; CDR3nt: TGCAGTGCTAGCTCGGGGGAAAGGGCAGATACGCAGTATTTT; len: 14; v_gene: TRBV20-1; abundance: .; j_gene: TRBJ2-3; d_gene: .
CDR3aa: CSASGAGETQYF; CDR3nt: TGCAGTGCCAGCGGGGCCGGAGAGACCCAGTACTTC; len: 12; v_gene: TRBV20-1; abundance: .; j_gene: TRBJ2-5; d_gene: TRBD2
CDR3aa: CSAGRQGGTDTQYF; CDR3nt: TGCAGCGCTGGTCGACAGGGGGGCACAGATACGCAGTATTTT; len: 14; v_gene: TRBV29-1; abundance: once; j_gene: TRBJ2-3; d_gene: TRBD1
CDR3aa: CASSYTGTSDYNEQFF; CDR3nt: TGCGCCAGCAGTTACACCGGGACTAGCGACTACAATGAGCAGTTCTTC; len: 16; v_gene: TRBV4-1; abundance: few; j_gene: TRBJ2-1; d_gene: TRBD2
CDR3aa: CASEVPGEETQYF; CDR3nt: TGTGCCAGCGAGGTCCCGGGAGAAGAGACCCAGTACTTC; len: 13; v_gene: TRBV28; abundance: few; j_gene: TRBJ2-5; d_gene: .
CDR3aa: CASRRTDRSSYEQYF; CDR3nt: TGTGCCAGCCGAAGGACAGACCGAAGCTCCTACGAGCAGTACTTC; len: 15; v_gene: TRBV6-6; abundance: .; j_gene: TRBJ2-7; d_gene: .
CDR3aa: CSAGGATSGSVLADTQYF; CDR3nt: TGCAGTGCCGGAGGGGCAACTAGCGGGTCCGTGTTAGCAGATACGCAGTATTTT; len: 18; v_gene: TRBV20-1; abundance: .; j_gene: TRBJ2-3; d_gene: TRBD2
CDR3aa: CASSQPMGTSGRAGNEQFF; CDR3nt: TGTGCCAGCAGCCAACCGATGGGGACTAGCGGGAGGGCCGGGAATGAGCAGTTCTTC; len: 19; v_gene: TRBV3-1; abundance: few; j_gene: TRBJ2-1; d_gene: TRBD2
CDR3aa: CASSLPRQGGVNYGYTF; CDR3nt: TGCGCCAGCAGCTTGCCAAGACAGGGTGGTGTTAACTATGGCTACACCTTC; len: 17; v_gene: TRBV5-1; abundance: few; j_gene: TRBJ1-2; d_gene: TRBD1
CDR3aa: CASSYSRQGIEKLFF; CDR3nt: TGTGCCAGCAGTTACTCGAGGCAGGGTATTGAAAAACTGTTTTTT; len: 15; v_gene: TRBV6-5; abundance: few; j_gene: TRBJ1-4; d_gene: .
CDR3aa: CSVEGTHSSTDTQYF; CDR3nt: TGCAGCGTTGAGGGGACGCATTCTAGCACAGATACGCAGTATTTT; len: 15; v_gene: TRBV29-1; abundance: .; j_gene: TRBJ2-3; d_gene: .
CDR3aa: CAWGLTREQYF; CDR3nt: TGTGCCTGGGGCTTGACTAGGGAGCAGTACTTC; len: 11; v_gene: TRBV30; abundance: .; j_gene: TRBJ2-5; d_gene: .
CDR3aa: CSARGRDGVGEQYF; CDR3nt: TGCAGCGCCCGTGGAAGAGACGGCGTGGGCGAGCAGTACTTC; len: 14; v_gene: TRBV29-1; abundance: .; j_gene: TRBJ2-7; d_gene: .
CDR3aa: CASSSRKTAAKGADTQYF; CDR3nt: TGCGCCAGCAGCTCCCGAAAGACAGCAGCTAAAGGGGCAGATACGCAGTATTTT; len: 18; v_gene: TRBV5-1; abundance: once; j_gene: TRBJ2-3; d_gene: .
CDR3aa: CSARDGDRGHEQYF; CDR3nt: TGCAGTGCTAGAGACGGGGACAGGGGCCACGAGCAGTACTTC; len: 14; v_gene: TRBV20-1; abundance: few; j_gene: TRBJ2-7; d_gene: TRBD1
CDR3aa: CASSELGVINQPQHF; CDR3nt: TGTGCCAGCAGTGAATTAGGGGTAATAAATCAGCCCCAGCATTTT; len: 15; v_gene: TRBV2; abundance: .; j_gene: TRBJ1-5; d_gene: .
CDR3aa: CASSLTRTGPYEQYF; CDR3nt: TGCGCCAGCAGCTTGACACGGACAGGCCCCTACGAGCAGTACTTC; len: 15; v_gene: TRBV5-1; abundance: .; j_gene: TRBJ2-7; d_gene: TRBD1
CDR3aa: CASSSPTISDRGGTNEKLFF; CDR3nt: TGTGCCAGCAGCTCGCCTACTATAAGCGACAGGGGAGGAACTAATGAAAAACTGTTTTTT; len: 20; v_gene: TRBV7-9; abundance: .; j_gene: TRBJ1-4; d_gene: TRBD1
CDR3aa: CASSFGPGPAYEQYF; CDR3nt: TGTGCCAGCAGCTTTGGTCCGGGGCCAGCCTACGAGCAGTACTTC; len: 15; v_gene: TRBV11-2; abundance: .; j_gene: TRBJ2-7; d_gene: .
CDR3aa: CASRPGNSEAFF; CDR3nt: TGTGCCAGCAGACCAGGGAATAGTGAAGCTTTCTTT; len: 12; v_gene: TRBV7-9; abundance: few; j_gene: TRBJ1-1; d_gene: .
CDR3aa: CSPRGGYDSPLHF; CDR3nt: TGCAGCCCCCGGGGGGGGTACGATTCACCCCTCCACTTT; len: 13; v_gene: TRBV20-1; abundance: few; j_gene: TRBJ1-6; d_gene: .
CDR3aa: CASSARSGSGHHEQYF; CDR3nt: TGTGCCAGCAGCGCAAGAAGCGGGTCGGGCCACCACGAGCAGTACTTC; len: 16; v_gene: TRBV9; abundance: .; j_gene: TRBJ2-7; d_gene: .
CDR3aa: CASSRGTGGHNEQFF; CDR3nt: TGTGCCAGCAGCCGCGGGACAGGGGGCCATAATGAGCAGTTCTTC; len: 15; v_gene: TRBV7-2; abundance: .; j_gene: TRBJ2-1; d_gene: TRBD1
CDR3aa: CSARKAGVYEQFF; CDR3nt: TGCAGTGCTAGAAAGGCGGGGGTCTACGAGCAGTTCTTC; len: 13; v_gene: TRBV20-1; abundance: .; j_gene: TRBJ2-1; d_gene: TRBD2
CDR3aa: CASSPGGHTDTQYF; CDR3nt: TGTGCCAGCAGCCCCGGCGGTCACACAGATACGCAGTATTTT; len: 14; v_gene: TRBV7-9; abundance: few; j_gene: TRBJ2-3; d_gene: .
CDR3aa: CASSQPTSGRAEYEQYF; CDR3nt: TGCGCCAGCAGCCAACCCACTAGCGGGAGGGCCGAGTACGAGCAGTACTTC; len: 17; v_gene: TRBV4-1; abundance: few; j_gene: TRBJ2-7; d_gene: TRBD2
CDR3aa: CASSRGLADTDTQYF; CDR3nt: TGTGCCAGCAGTCGGGGTCTAGCGGACACAGATACGCAGTATTTT; len: 15; v_gene: TRBV7-9; abundance: .; j_gene: TRBJ2-3; d_gene: TRBD2
CDR3aa: CAISDGAATNEKLFF; CDR3nt: TGTGCCATCAGTGATGGAGCCGCAACTAATGAAAAACTGTTTTTT; len: 15; v_gene: TRBV10-3; abundance: few; j_gene: TRBJ1-4; d_gene: .
CDR3aa: CSEGDSDYGYTF; CDR3nt: TGCAGCGAGGGGGACAGCGACTATGGCTACACCTTC; len: 12; v_gene: TRBV29-1; abundance: .; j_gene: TRBJ1-2; d_gene: TRBD1
CDR3aa: CASSEWGVAGGGNEQFF; CDR3nt: TGTGCCAGCAGTGAATGGGGAGTCGCGGGAGGGGGGAATGAGCAGTTCTTC; len: 17; v_gene: TRBV25-1; abundance: .; j_gene: TRBJ2-1; d_gene: TRBD2
CDR3aa: CSARVHPRSGELFF; CDR3nt: TGCAGTGCTAGAGTCCACCCCCGTTCCGGGGAGCTGTTTTTT; len: 14; v_gene: TRBV20-1; abundance: .; j_gene: TRBJ2-2; d_gene: .
CDR3aa: CASGVVQGVNSYEQYF; CDR3nt: TGTGCCAGCGGCGTCGTACAGGGGGTCAACTCCTACGAGCAGTACTTC; len: 16; v_gene: TRBV7-2; abundance: .; j_gene: TRBJ2-7; d_gene: TRBD1
CDR3aa: CASSLGFLGETQYF; CDR3nt: TGTGCCAGCAGCCTGGGCTTCCTAGGGGAGACCCAGTACTTC; len: 14; v_gene: TRBV11-2; abundance: .; j_gene: TRBJ2-5; d_gene: .
CDR3aa: CASSSDGFTGELFF; CDR3nt: TGTGCCAGCAGTTCGGACGGGTTCACCGGGGAGCTGTTTTTT; len: 14; v_gene: TRBV28; abundance: .; j_gene: TRBJ2-2; d_gene: .
CDR3aa: CASSLETWGGGYTF; CDR3nt: TGTGCCAGCAGTTTAGAGACCTGGGGTGGGGGCTACACCTTC; len: 14; v_gene: TRBV12-3/TRBV12-4; abundance: .; j_gene: TRBJ1-2; d_gene: .
CDR3aa: CASSLRASQETQYF; CDR3nt: TGCGCCAGCAGCTTGAGGGCGTCCCAAGAGACCCAGTACTTC; len: 14; v_gene: TRBV5-1; abundance: few; j_gene: TRBJ2-5; d_gene: .
CDR3aa: CASRRGGPADTQYF; CDR3nt: TGTGCCAGCAGGCGGGGGGGCCCCGCAGATACGCAGTATTTT; len: 14; v_gene: TRBV28; abundance: few; j_gene: TRBJ2-3; d_gene: TRBD2
CDR3aa: CASSSRGSAEAFF; CDR3nt: TGTGCCAGCAGCTCGAGGGGAAGCGCTGAAGCTTTCTTT; len: 13; v_gene: TRBV7-9; abundance: .; j_gene: TRBJ1-1; d_gene: .
CDR3aa: CASSFRDPRSTDTQYF; CDR3nt: TGCGCCAGCAGCTTCCGGGACCCAAGGAGCACAGATACGCAGTATTTT; len: 16; v_gene: TRBV5-1; abundance: .; j_gene: TRBJ2-3; d_gene: .
CDR3aa: CASSEGYLWNTEAFF; CDR3nt: TGTGCCAGCTCAGAGGGGTACCTCTGGAACACTGAAGCTTTCTTT; len: 15; v_gene: TRBV7-9; abundance: .; j_gene: TRBJ1-1; d_gene: .